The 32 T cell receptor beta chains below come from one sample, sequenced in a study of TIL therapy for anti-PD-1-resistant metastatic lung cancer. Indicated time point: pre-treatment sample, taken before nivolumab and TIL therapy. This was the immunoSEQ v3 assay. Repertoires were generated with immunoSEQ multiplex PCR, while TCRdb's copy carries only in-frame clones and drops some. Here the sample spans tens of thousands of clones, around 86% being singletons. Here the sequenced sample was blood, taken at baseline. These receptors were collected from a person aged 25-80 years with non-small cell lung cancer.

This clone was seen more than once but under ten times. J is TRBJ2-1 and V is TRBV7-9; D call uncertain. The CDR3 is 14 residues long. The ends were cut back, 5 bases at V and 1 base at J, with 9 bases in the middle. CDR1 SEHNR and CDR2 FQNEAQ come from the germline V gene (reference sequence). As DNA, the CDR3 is TGTGCCAGCAGCCGGATTCTATCCTACAATGAGCAGTTCTTC. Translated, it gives CASSRILSYNEQFF.

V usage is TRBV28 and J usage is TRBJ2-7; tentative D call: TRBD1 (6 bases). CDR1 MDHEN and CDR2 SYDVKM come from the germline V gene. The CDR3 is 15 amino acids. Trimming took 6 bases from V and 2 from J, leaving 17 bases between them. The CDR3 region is CASSPAQGTTYEQYF. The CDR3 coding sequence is TGTGCCAGCAGCCCCGCGCAGGGGACGACCTACGAGCAGTACTTC.

The CDR3 nucleotides are TGTGCCAGCAGACGGGACACTGAAGCTTTCTTT. Protein product: CASRRDTEAFF. The chain uses TRBV7-8 and TRBJ1-1; D is undetermined. Germline V CDR1 and CDR2: SGHVS, FQNEAQ. V lost 6 bases, J lost 3 bases, and 5 bases lay in between. The CDR3 is 11 residues long. Combining the CDR3 with reference TRBV7-8 and TRBJ1-1 gives the whole variable domain GAGVSQSPRYKVAKRGQDVALRCDPISGHVSLFWYQQALGQGPEFLTYFQNEAQLDKSGLPSDRFFAERPEGSVSTLKIQRTQQEDSAVYLCASRRDTEAFFGQGTRLTVV.

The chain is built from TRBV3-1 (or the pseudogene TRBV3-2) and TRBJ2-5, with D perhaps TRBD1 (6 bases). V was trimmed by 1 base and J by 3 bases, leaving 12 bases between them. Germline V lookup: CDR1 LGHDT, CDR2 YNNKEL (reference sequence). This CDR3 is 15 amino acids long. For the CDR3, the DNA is TGTGCCAGCAGCCAAGCTAAATGGACAGAAGAGACCCAGTACTTC. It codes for CASSQAKWTEETQYF.

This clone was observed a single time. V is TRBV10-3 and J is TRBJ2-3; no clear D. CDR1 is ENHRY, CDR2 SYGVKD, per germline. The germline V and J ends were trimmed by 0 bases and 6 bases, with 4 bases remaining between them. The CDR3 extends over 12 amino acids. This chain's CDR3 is CAISESGDTQYF. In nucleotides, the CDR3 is TGTGCCATCAGTGAGTCGGGGGATACGCAGTATTTT.

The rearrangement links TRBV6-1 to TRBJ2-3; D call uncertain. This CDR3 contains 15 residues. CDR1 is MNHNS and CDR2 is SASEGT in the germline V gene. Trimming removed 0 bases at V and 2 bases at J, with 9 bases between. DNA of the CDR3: TGTGCCAGCAGTGAAGCGGGAAGTGCCACAGATACGCAGTATTTT. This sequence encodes CASSEAGSATDTQYF.

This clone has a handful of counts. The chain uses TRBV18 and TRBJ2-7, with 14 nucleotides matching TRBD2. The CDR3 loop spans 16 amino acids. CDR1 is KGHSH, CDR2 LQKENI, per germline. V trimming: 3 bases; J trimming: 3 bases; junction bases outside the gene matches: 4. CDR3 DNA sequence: TGTGCCAGCTCACCGAAAGGGACTAGCGGGAGCTACGAGCAGTACTTC. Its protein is CASSPKGTSGSYEQYF.

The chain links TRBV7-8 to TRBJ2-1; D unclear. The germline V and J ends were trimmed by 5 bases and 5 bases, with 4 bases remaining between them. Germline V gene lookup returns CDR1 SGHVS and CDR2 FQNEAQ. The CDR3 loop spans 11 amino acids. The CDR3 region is CASSLNNEQFF. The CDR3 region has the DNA TGTGCCAGCAGCCTAAACAATGAGCAGTTCTTC.

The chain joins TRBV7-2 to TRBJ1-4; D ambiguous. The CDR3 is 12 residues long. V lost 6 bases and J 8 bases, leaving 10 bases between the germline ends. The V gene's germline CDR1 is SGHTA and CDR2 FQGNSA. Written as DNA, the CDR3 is TGTGCCAGCAGGGCAGTGGGGGAAAAACTGTTTTTT. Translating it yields CASRAVGEKLFF.

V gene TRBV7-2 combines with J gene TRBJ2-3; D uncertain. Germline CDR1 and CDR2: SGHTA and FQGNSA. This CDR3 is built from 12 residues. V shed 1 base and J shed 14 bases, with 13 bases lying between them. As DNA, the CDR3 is TGTGCCAGCAGCTTAGTGGCTCCTCCAGTGTATTTT. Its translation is CASSLVAPPVYF.

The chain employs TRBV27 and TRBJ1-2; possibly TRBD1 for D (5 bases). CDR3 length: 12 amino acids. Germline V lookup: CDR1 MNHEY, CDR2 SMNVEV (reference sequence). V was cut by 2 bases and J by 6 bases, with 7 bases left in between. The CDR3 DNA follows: TGTGCCAGCAGTTTAACGGGGCATGGCTACACCTTC. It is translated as CASSLTGHGYTF.

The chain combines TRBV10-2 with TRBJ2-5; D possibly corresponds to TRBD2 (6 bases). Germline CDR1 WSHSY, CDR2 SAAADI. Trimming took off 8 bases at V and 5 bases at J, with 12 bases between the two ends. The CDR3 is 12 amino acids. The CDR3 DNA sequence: TGCGCCAGCGGAGGGTTTACGGAGACCCAGTACTTC. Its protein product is CASGGFTETQYF.

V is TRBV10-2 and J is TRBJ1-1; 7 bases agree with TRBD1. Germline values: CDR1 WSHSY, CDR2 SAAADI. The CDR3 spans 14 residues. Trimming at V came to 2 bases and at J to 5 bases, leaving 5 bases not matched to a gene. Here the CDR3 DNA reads TGCGCCAGCAGTGAGCCCGCAGGGGGTACTGAAGCTTTCTTT. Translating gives CASSEPAGGTEAFF.

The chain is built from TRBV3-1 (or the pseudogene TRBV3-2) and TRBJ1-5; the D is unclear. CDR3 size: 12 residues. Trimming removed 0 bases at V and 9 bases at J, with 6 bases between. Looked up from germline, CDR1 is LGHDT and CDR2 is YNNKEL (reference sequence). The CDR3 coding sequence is TGTGCCAGCAGCCAAGATGGGAGGCCCCAGCATTTT. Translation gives CASSQDGRPQHF.

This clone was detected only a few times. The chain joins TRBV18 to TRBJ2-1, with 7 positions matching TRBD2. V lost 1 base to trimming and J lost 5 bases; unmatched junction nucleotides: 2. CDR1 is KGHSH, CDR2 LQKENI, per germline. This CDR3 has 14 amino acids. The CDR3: CASSPQRGDNEQFF. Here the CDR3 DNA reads TGTGCCAGCTCACCACAGCGGGGTGACAATGAGCAGTTCTTC.

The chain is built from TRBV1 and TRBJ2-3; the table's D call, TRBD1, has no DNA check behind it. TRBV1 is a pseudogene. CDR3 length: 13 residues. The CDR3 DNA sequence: TGCACCAGCAGCCAAGATTGGCCCCGTACGCAGTATTTT. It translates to CTSSQDWPRTQYF.

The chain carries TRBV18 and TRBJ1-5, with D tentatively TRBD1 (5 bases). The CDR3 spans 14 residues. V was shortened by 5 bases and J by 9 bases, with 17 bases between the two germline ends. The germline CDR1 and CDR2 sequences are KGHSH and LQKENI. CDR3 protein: CASSGTDQLRPQHF. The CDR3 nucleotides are TGTGCCAGCTCAGGGACCGACCAGCTTCGGCCCCAGCATTTT.

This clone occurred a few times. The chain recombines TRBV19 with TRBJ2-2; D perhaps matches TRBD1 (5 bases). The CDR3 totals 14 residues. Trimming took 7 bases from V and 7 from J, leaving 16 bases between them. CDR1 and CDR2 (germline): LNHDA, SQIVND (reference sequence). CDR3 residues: CASTPGRVDGELFF. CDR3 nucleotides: TGTGCCAGTACCCCCGGCAGGGTGGACGGGGAGCTGTTTTTT.

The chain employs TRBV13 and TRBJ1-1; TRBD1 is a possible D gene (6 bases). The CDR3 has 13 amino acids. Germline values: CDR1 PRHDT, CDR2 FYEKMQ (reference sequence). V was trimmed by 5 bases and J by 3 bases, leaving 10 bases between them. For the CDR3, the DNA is TGTGCCAGCAGCCCAAGGGGGGACACTGAAGCTTTCTTT. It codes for CASSPRGDTEAFF.

The CDR3 spells CASSVGLAGAIDATQYF. The DNA for the CDR3 is TGTGCCAGCAGCGTCGGACTAGCGGGGGCGATAGACGCGACCCAGTACTTC. The chain employs TRBV9 and TRBJ2-5, with 13 bases lining up with TRBD2. Germline values: CDR1 SGDLS, CDR2 YYNGEE. V shed 2 bases, J shed 7 bases, and the junction held 11 bases outside the gene matches. The CDR3 consists of 17 residues.

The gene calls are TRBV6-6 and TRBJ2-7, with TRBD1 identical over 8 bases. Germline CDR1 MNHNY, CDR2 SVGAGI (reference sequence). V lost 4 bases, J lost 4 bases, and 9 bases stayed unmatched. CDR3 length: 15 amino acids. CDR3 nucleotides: TGTGCCAGCAGTTCCGGGACAGGAATTGCGTACGAGCAGTACTTC. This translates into CASSSGTGIAYEQYF.

The CDR3 loop reads CASSPPTVGNNYGYTF. CDR3 nucleotides: TGTGCCAGCTCACCACCGACCGTAGGGAATAACTATGGCTACACCTTC. V gene TRBV18 combines with J gene TRBJ1-2; D uncertain. V lost 0 bases to trimming and J lost 1 base, with 12 bases between them. The CDR3 spans 16 residues. The germline V gene encodes CDR1 KGHSH and CDR2 LQKENI. The full variable domain, its missing parts supplied by reference TRBV18 and TRBJ1-2, is NAGVMQNPRHLVRRRGQEARLRCSPMKGHSHVYWYRQLPEEGLKFMVYLQKENIIDESGMPKERFSAEFPKEGPSILRIQQVVRGDSAAYFCASSPPTVGNNYGYTFGSGTRLTVV.

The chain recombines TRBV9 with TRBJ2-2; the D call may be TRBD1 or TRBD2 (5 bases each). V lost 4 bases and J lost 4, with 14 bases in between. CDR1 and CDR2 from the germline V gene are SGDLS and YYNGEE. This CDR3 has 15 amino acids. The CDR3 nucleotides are TGTGCCAGCAGCTCACGGGCAGGGAGCACCGGGGAGCTGTTTTTT. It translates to CASSSRAGSTGELFF. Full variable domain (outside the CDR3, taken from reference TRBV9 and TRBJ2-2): DSGVTQTPKHLITATGQRVTLRCSPRSGDLSVYWYQQSLDQGLQFLIQYYNGEERAKGNILERFSAQQFPDLHSELNLSSLELGDSALYFCASSSRAGSTGELFFGEGSRLTVL.

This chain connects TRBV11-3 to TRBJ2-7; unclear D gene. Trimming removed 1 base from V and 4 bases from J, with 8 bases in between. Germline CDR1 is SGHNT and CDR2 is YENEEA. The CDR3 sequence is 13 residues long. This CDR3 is CASSLGSLYEQYF. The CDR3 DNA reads TGTGCCAGCAGCTTAGGAAGCCTTTACGAGCAGTACTTC.

Here the CDR3 DNA reads TGCAGCGTCGGGACAGGGGGCGGGCCCGGGGAGCTGTTTTTT. Amino acids: CSVGTGGGPGELFF. The V call is TRBV29-1, the J call TRBJ2-2; 12 nucleotides agree with TRBD1. Unmatched junction bases numbered 5, after V lost 6 bases and J lost 6 bases. The CDR3 extends over 14 amino acids. The V gene's germline CDR1 is SQVTM and CDR2 ANQGSEA.

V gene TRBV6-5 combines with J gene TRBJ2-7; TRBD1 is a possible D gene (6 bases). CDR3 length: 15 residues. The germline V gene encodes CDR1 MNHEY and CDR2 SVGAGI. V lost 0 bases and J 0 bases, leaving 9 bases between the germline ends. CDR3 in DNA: TGTGCCAGCAGTTACTCGGAGACAGGCTCCTACGAGCAGTACTTC. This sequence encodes CASSYSETGSYEQYF.

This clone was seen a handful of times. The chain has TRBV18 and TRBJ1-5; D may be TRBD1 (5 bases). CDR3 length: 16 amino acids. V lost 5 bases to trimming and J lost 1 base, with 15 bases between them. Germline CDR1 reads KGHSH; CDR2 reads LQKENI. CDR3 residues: CASSFQTAGSNQPQHF. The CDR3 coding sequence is TGTGCCAGCTCATTCCAGACAGCTGGGAGCAATCAGCCCCAGCATTTT.

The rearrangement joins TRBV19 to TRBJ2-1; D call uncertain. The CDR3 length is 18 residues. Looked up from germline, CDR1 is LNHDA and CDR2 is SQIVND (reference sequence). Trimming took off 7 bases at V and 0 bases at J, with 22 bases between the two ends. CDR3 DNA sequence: TGTGCCAGTAATGTGGGTCGTGTTAACCTGCTCTCCTACAATGAGCAGTTCTTC. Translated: CASNVGRVNLLSYNEQFF.

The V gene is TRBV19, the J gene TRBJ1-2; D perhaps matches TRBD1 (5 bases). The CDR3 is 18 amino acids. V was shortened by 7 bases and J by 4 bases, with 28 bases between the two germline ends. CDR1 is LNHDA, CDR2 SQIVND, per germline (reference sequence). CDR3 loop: CASNRVRGEGPQTYGYTF. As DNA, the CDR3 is TGTGCCAGTAACCGGGTCCGCGGGGAGGGGCCTCAAACCTATGGCTACACCTTC.

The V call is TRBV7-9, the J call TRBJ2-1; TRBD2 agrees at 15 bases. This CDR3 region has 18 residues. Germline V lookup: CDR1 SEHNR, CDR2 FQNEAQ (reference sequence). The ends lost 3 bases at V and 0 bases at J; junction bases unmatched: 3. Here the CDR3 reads CASSLGLAGGPSYNEQFF. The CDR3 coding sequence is TGTGCCAGCAGCTTGGGACTAGCGGGGGGCCCCTCCTACAATGAGCAGTTCTTC. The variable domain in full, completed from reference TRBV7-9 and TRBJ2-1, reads DTGVSQNPRHKITKRGQNVTFRCDPISEHNRLYWYRQTLGQGPEFLTYFQNEAQLEKSRLLSDRFSAERPKGSFSTLEIQRTEQGDSAMYLCASSLGLAGGPSYNEQFFGPGTRLTVL.

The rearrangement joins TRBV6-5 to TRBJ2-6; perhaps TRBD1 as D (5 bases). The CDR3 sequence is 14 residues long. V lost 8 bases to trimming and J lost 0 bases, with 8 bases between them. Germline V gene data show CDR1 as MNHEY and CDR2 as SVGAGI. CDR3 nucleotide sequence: TGTGCCAGCGGGGCCCTCTCTGGGGCCAACGTCCTGACTTTC. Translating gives CASGALSGANVLTF.

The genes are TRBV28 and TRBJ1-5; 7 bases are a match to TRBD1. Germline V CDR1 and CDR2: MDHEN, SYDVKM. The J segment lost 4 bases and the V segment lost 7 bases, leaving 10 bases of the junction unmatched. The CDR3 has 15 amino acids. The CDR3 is CASTKTGAPNQPQHF. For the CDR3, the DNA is TGTGCCAGCACTAAAACAGGGGCCCCTAATCAGCCCCAGCATTTT.